This T cell receptor (beta chain) was recorded in a study of T cells in Graves' hyperthyroidism and ophthalmopathy. Regarding the study as a whole: In the analysis, a 13 V-J model separated ophthalmopathy from stable hyperthyroidism.

The V gene's germline CDR1 is MDHEN and CDR2 SYDVKM. V shed 7 bases, J shed 1 base, and the junction held 7 bases outside the gene matches. This CDR3 has 17 residues. This clonotype occurred once. The antigen is not known. TCR beta CDR3 sequences were amplified from RNA transcripts. Using the HTBI primer set, a first-round RT-PCR was run on the TCR CDR3. TCRdb re-derived calls from the multiplex PCR reads in MiXCR, one entry per CDR3 protein. The repertoire includes 250,000 or so distinct CDR3 sequences, 16% of them detected once, and around 30% sits in the top ten. Disease duration was under 3 months in the ophthalmopathy patients, who also had a Clinical Activity Score of at least 3 and a NOSPECS grade of at least 4. Each 10 ml fresh peripheral blood draw supplied the PBMCs.

This receptor was identified in a woman aged 18-29 years with Graves' ophthalmopathy. The specimen sequenced was blood. This rearrangement joins TRBV28 to TRBJ2-1; 13 nucleotides line up with TRBD2. The CDR3 region has the DNA TGTGCCAGCACCGGAGGGACTAGCGGGAAGTCCTACAATGAGCAGTTCTTC. This encodes CASTGGTSGKSYNEQFF.